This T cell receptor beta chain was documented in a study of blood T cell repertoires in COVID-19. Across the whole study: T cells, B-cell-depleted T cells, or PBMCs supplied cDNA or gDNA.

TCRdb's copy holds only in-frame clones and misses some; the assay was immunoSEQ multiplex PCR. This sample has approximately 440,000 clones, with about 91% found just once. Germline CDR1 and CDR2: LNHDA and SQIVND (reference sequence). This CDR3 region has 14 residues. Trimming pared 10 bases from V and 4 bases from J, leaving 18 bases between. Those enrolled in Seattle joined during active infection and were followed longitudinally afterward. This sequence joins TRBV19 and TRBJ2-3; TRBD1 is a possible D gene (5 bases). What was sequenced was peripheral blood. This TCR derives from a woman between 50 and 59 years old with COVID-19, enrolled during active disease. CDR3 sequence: CATESRVLPDTQYF. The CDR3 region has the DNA TGTGCCACCGAGAGCAGGGTGCTTCCAGATACGCAGTATTTT.